This TCR beta chain derives from a study of blood T cell repertoires in COVID-19. In the study overall: Sites across the United States, Italy and Spain contributed samples from acute and convalescent COVID-19. T cells, B-cell-depleted T cells, or PBMCs provided the cDNA or gDNA that served as material.

There are 15 residues in the CDR3. Per the germline V gene, CDR1 is SGHAT and CDR2 is FQNNGV. The ends lost 4 bases at V and 6 bases at J; junction bases unmatched: 10. Authors' methods: Amplification from reference gene primers served as the basis for estimated nucleated cell counts. Assay: immunoSEQ multiplex PCR; the TCRdb copy retains only in-frame clones and omits some. Clonal size and the V and J genes are those of that table, whereas D and trimming came from the DNA. Among 55,000 to 65,000 clones listed, around 90% were seen once. Sample: peripheral blood. The rearrangement joins TRBV11-2 to TRBJ2-5; TRBD1 aligns across 8 bases. The sequence derives from a woman of 80 years or more with active COVID-19. The CDR3: CASSSRDRGSKTQYF. In DNA, the CDR3 is TGTGCCAGCAGCTCCCGCGACAGGGGCAGTAAGACCCAGTACTTC. Filled out from reference TRBV11-2 and TRBJ2-5, the complete variable domain reads EAGVAQSPRYKIIEKRQSVAFWCNPISGHATLYWYQQILGQGPKLLIQFQNNGVVDDSQLPKDRFSAERLKGVDSTLKIQPAKLEDSAVYLCASSSRDRGSKTQYFGPGTRLLVL.